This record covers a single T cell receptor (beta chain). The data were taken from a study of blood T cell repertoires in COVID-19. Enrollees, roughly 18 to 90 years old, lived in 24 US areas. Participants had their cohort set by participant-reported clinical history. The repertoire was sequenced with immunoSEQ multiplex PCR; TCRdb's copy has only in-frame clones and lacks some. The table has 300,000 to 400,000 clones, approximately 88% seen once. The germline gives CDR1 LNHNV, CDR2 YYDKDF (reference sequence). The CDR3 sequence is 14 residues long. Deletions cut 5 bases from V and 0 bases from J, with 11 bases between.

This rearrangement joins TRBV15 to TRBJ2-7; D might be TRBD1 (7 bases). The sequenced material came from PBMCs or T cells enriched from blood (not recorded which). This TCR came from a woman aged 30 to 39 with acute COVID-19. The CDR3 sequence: CATSRGDSSYEQYF. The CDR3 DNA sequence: TGTGCCACCAGCCGCGGGGACAGCTCCTACGAGCAGTACTTC.